Described below is a single T cell receptor (beta chain) sequence and its context. The data were produced by immunoSEQ multiplex PCR, yet TCRdb's version contains in-frame clones alone and is incomplete. The table lists 66,000 or so clones, around 90% of them singletons. V trimming: 5 bases; J trimming: 1 base; junction bases outside the gene matches: 4. The CDR3 has 15 amino acids. The germline gives CDR1 PRHDT, CDR2 FYEKMQ (reference sequence). These data come from a study of T cell changes during pregnancy in multiple sclerosis. J is TRBJ2-7 and V is TRBV13; 11 positions match TRBD1. The sequenced sample was CD8+ T cells from peripheral blood mononuclear cells, obtained before pregnancy. This clonotype was obtained from a female donor with multiple sclerosis, enrolled in a pregnancy study. The CDR3 region has the DNA TGTGCCAGCAGCAGCCGGGACAGGGGGTCCTACGAGCAGTACTTC. Translated, it gives CASSSRDRGSYEQYF.